Many counts were recorded for the clone carrying this TCR beta chain. This specimen belongs to a study of early T cells in non-severe SARS-CoV-2 infection. Background on the study: Unsorted whole-blood RNA was sequenced in bulk, leaving chains unpaired.

TCRdb ran MiXCR on the 5' RACE reads and lists one entry per CDR3 protein. This table has 50,000 to 65,000 distinct CDR3 sequences, around an eighth appearing once. The V segment lost 7 bases and the J segment 8 bases; nucleotides outside the gene matches: 3. The germline V gene has CDR1 SQVTM and CDR2 ANQGSEA. There are 11 residues in the CDR3. The genes are TRBV29-1 and TRBJ1-4, with 8 bases lining up with TRBD1. This TCR derives from an adult who was a healthcare worker with PCR-confirmed SARS-CoV-2 infection or an uninfected control (not recorded which). The sequencing sample was made of whole blood. The CDR3 is CSGWTGEKLFF. Written as DNA, the CDR3 is TGCAGCGGGTGGACAGGGGAAAAACTGTTTTTT.